These 3 T cell receptor beta chains came from one sample sequenced in a study of T cells in Graves' hyperthyroidism and ophthalmopathy. Using RNA transcripts as the source, TCR beta CDR3 regions were amplified. Initially, a first-round RT-PCR of the TCR CDR3 employed the HTBI primer set. TCRdb called the multiplex PCR reads again in MiXCR, with one record for every CDR3 protein. The top ten clones hold less than 40% of a sample with 330,000 or so distinct CDR3 sequences, less than 20% of them seen once. The material sequenced was blood. The source of these receptors is a man aged 50 to 59 with Graves' ophthalmopathy.

V usage is TRBV28 and J usage is TRBJ2-1, with 8 bases lining up with TRBD2. V lost 1 base and J lost 5; bases outside the gene matches: 10. The CDR3 is made up of 17 amino acids. Germline assignment: CDR1 MDHEN and CDR2 SYDVKM. Here the CDR3 reads CASSLLASGSTNNEQFF. The CDR3 DNA reads TGTGCCAGCAGTTTATTGGCTAGCGGGTCTACCAACAATGAGCAGTTCTTC.

This chain links TRBV24-1 with TRBJ2-1, with unresolved D. V was trimmed by 4 bases and J by 10 bases, leaving 10 bases between them. This CDR3 is 12 amino acids long. Germline CDR1 is KGHDR and CDR2 is SFDVKD. Written as DNA, the CDR3 is TGTGCCACCAGTGACTCGGCAAGGGAGCAGTTCTTC. This translates into CATSDSAREQFF.

This clonotype appeared a few times. V and J are TRBV5-1 and TRBJ2-7; TRBD2 aligns across 7 bases. V lost 1 base and J lost 2; bases outside the gene matches: 9. Per the germline V gene, CDR1 is SGHRS and CDR2 is YFSETQ. The CDR3 runs to 16 residues. The CDR3 coding sequence is TGCGCCAGCAGCTTGAATTGGGGGGGGATCACCTACGAGCAGTACTTC. This sequence encodes CASSLNWGGITYEQYF.